The 21 T cell receptor beta chains below were found in one sample sequenced in a study of technical replicates of blood from several donors. Assay used: immunoSEQ multiplex PCR; TCRdb lists only in-frame clones, some missing. The table shows more than 90,000 clones, with under 97% occurring only once. The sequenced sample was T cells isolated from PBMCs. The receptors here all came from a human donor in good health.

The V call is TRBV30, the J call TRBJ2-5; TRBD2 agrees at 12 bases. The CDR3 length is 15 residues. Germline CDR1 reads GTSNPN; CDR2 reads SVGIG (reference sequence). V was pared by 5 bases and J by 5 bases, with 9 bases of the junction left unmatched. The chain's CDR3 is CAWGPSGGAWETQYF. In DNA form, the CDR3 reads TGTGCCTGGGGCCCTAGCGGGGGGGCGTGGGAGACCCAGTACTTC. Variable domain in full (rest from reference TRBV30 and TRBJ2-5): SQTIHQWPATLVQPVGSPLSLECTVEGTSNPNLYWYRQAAGRGLQLLFYSVGIGQISSEVPQNLSASRPQDRQFILSSKKLLLSDSGFYLCAWGPSGGAWETQYFGPGTRLLVL.

This rearrangement joins TRBV4-1 to TRBJ1-4, with a weak D call TRBD1 (6 bases). The CDR3 extends over 17 amino acids. V was shortened by 0 bases and J by 6 bases, with 17 bases between the two germline ends. Germline loops: CDR1 MGHRA, CDR2 YSYEKL. CDR3 region: CASSQDPYREGDEKLFF. For the CDR3, the DNA is TGCGCCAGCAGCCAAGACCCATACAGGGAGGGGGATGAAAAACTGTTTTTT.

The rearrangement joins TRBV10-3 to TRBJ2-7; the match to TRBD1 covers 7 bases. This CDR3 has 14 residues. The J segment lost 3 bases and the V segment lost 6 bases, leaving 8 bases of the junction unmatched. Germline-derived CDR1 and CDR2 are ENHRY and SYGVKD. The CDR3 DNA reads TGTGCCATCAGACCCGAGGGGGCCAGCTACGAGCAGTACTTC. As protein: CAIRPEGASYEQYF.

The J gene is TRBJ2-2, the V gene TRBV2; 10 bases align to TRBD2. Per germline, CDR1 SNHLY and CDR2 FYNNEI. V shed 7 bases, J shed 6 bases, and the junction held 5 bases outside the gene matches. The CDR3 is made up of 14 amino acids. In nucleotides, the CDR3 is TGTGCCAGCATTTATCTAGCGGGGGCCGGGGAGCTGTTTTTT. This gives the protein CASIYLAGAGELFF.

The rearrangement joins TRBV7-9 to TRBJ1-1; D call uncertain. The length of the CDR3 is 13 residues. CDR1 is SEHNR and CDR2 is FQNEAQ in the germline V gene (reference sequence). Between the trimmed V and J ends, which lost 2 bases and 1 base, there was a span of 5 bases. The CDR3 spells CASSLQSNTEAFF. For the CDR3, the DNA is TGTGCCAGCAGCTTACAATCGAACACTGAAGCTTTCTTT. The variable domain in full, with the rest retrieved from reference TRBV7-9 and TRBJ1-1, is DTGVSQNPRHKITKRGQNVTFRCDPISEHNRLYWYRQTLGQGPEFLTYFQNEAQLEKSRLLSDRFSAERPKGSFSTLEIQRTEQGDSAMYLCASSLQSNTEAFFGQGTRLTVV.

V and J are TRBV25-1 and TRBJ1-1; the D gene is possibly TRBD1 (5 bases). This CDR3 spans 13 amino acids. Trimming cost V 7 bases and J 4 bases, with 13 bases left between them. Germline V gene data show CDR1 as MGHDK and CDR2 as SYGVNS. CDR3 protein: CASTISGSTEAFF. DNA for the CDR3: TGTGCCAGCACCATTTCAGGGTCCACTGAAGCTTTCTTT. The full variable domain, its missing parts supplied by reference TRBV25-1 and TRBJ1-1, is EADIYQTPRYLVIGTGKKITLECSQTMGHDKMYWYQQDPGMELHLIHYSYGVNSTEKGDLSSESTVSRIRTEHFPLTLESARPSHTSQYLCASTISGSTEAFFGQGTRLTVV.

This chain joins TRBV5-1 and TRBJ2-7, with D tentatively TRBD1 (6 bases). V was cut by 3 bases and J by 2 bases, with 12 bases left in between. CDR1 is SGHRS, CDR2 YFSETQ, per germline. CDR3 length equals 14 residues. DNA for the CDR3: TGCGCCAGCAGCTCACAGGGTACTCCCTACGAGCAGTACTTC. It yields the protein CASSSQGTPYEQYF.

The V gene is TRBV11-3, the J gene TRBJ1-1; D possibly corresponds to TRBD1 (5 bases). Germline CDR1 SGHNT, CDR2 YENEEA. There are 14 residues in the CDR3. V was pared by 0 bases and J by 4 bases, with 9 bases between. This CDR3 reads CASSLEGVVTEAFF. The CDR3 DNA is TGTGCCAGCAGCTTAGAAGGGGTTGTCACTGAAGCTTTCTTT. The full variable domain, completed using reference TRBV11-3 and TRBJ1-1, is EAGVVQSPRYKIIEKKQPVAFWCNPISGHNTLYWYLQNLGQGPELLIRYENEEAVDDSQLPKDRFSAERLKGVDSTLKIQPAELGDSAVYLCASSLEGVVTEAFFGQGTRLTVV.

This sequence joins TRBV7-9 and TRBJ2-7, with D tentatively TRBD2 (5 bases). Germline V lookup: CDR1 SEHNR, CDR2 FQNEAQ (reference sequence). Trimming stripped 5 bases from V and 2 bases from J, with 16 bases between. The CDR3 contains 15 residues. The CDR3 spells CASSHGLMQTYEQYF. CDR3 in DNA: TGTGCCAGCAGCCATGGACTGATGCAAACCTACGAGCAGTACTTC.

The rearrangement uses TRBV5-1 and TRBJ2-5; D gene uncertain. The length of the CDR3 is 12 residues. CDR1 is SGHRS and CDR2 is YFSETQ in the germline V gene. Between the trimmed V and J ends, which lost 4 bases and 1 base, there was a span of 5 bases. The CDR3 protein is CASSPSQETQYF. The CDR3 DNA reads TGCGCCAGCAGCCCTTCCCAAGAGACCCAGTACTTC.

The V call is TRBV25-1, the J call TRBJ1-1; D not resolved. V was shortened by 1 base and J by 4 bases, with 4 bases between the two germline ends. Germline V gives CDR1 MGHDK, CDR2 SYGVNS. The CDR3 is 12 residues long. The CDR3 bases are TGTGCCAGCAGTGAATTCGGCACTGAAGCTTTCTTT. It codes for CASSEFGTEAFF.

The chain couples TRBV18 to TRBJ1-5; tentative D call: TRBD1 (6 bases). The CDR3 has 13 amino acids. Trimming pared 3 bases from V and 5 bases from J, leaving 8 bases between. Germline CDR1 KGHSH, CDR2 LQKENI. CDR3 nucleotide sequence: TGTGCCAGCTCACCGGACAGAGATCAGCCCCAGCATTTT. Its protein is CASSPDRDQPQHF.

The chain has TRBV5-1 and TRBJ1-2; D is perhaps TRBD1 (5 bases). The CDR3 extends over 15 amino acids. CDR1 SGHRS and CDR2 YFSETQ come from the germline V gene. V was clipped by 5 bases and J by 6 bases, with 20 bases between them. The CDR3 loop is CASRFLTERGDGYTF. The DNA for the CDR3 is TGCGCCAGCAGATTTCTGACAGAGCGGGGGGATGGCTACACCTTC.

The chain uses TRBV10-1 and TRBJ2-3; TRBD1 is a possible D gene (6 bases). Germline loops: CDR1 WNHNN, CDR2 SYGVQD (reference sequence). This CDR3 is 18 amino acids long. V was shortened by 3 bases and J by 3 bases, with 22 bases between the two germline ends. CDR3 coding DNA: TGCGCCAGCAGTGATGGAAAGAGTCTCCAAGGGGGAACAGATACGCAGTATTTT. Translation: CASSDGKSLQGGTDTQYF.

This clone has only a few counts. This chain connects TRBV7-3 to TRBJ1-1; 8 nucleotides align to TRBD1. This CDR3 is built from 15 residues. Germline CDR1 reads SGHTA; CDR2 reads FQGTGA. V lost 5 bases and J lost 4; bases outside the gene matches: 9. This chain's CDR3 is CASSPQGALGTEAFF. As DNA, the CDR3 is TGTGCCAGCAGCCCGCAGGGGGCTCTGGGCACTGAAGCTTTCTTT.

CDR3 sequence: CASSYSVDTFNYGYTF. The CDR3 DNA reads as TGTGCCAGCAGCTACTCCGTGGACACCTTTAACTATGGCTACACCTTC. J is TRBJ1-2 and V is TRBV7-9; TRBD1 might be the D (5 bases). Germline loops: CDR1 SEHNR, CDR2 FQNEAQ (reference sequence). This CDR3 is built from 16 residues. Trimming left V 4 bases short and J 1 base short, with 16 bases between.

This clone was picked up one time. The chain is built from TRBV5-8 and TRBJ1-2; D gene unclear. Germline loops: CDR1 SGHTS, CDR2 YDEGEE. V lost 3 bases to trimming and J lost 7 bases, with 10 bases between them. This CDR3 spans 12 amino acids. The DNA for the CDR3 is TGTGCCAGCAGCTCCGACTACTTTGGCTACACCTTC. Translating gives CASSSDYFGYTF.

This clone came up once. This rearrangement joins TRBV10-3 to TRBJ2-1; 10 bases agree with TRBD2. The ends lost 10 bases at V and 6 bases at J; junction bases unmatched: 6. CDR3 length: 13 amino acids. Per germline, CDR1 ENHRY and CDR2 SYGVKD. The CDR3: CATKREGFNEQFF. In DNA form, the CDR3 reads TGTGCCACAAAGCGGGAGGGATTCAATGAGCAGTTCTTC.

The J gene is TRBJ1-5, the V gene TRBV5-1; 9 bases match TRBD1. V was pared by 0 bases and J by 4 bases, with 2 bases of the junction left unmatched. Germline V CDR1 and CDR2: SGHRS, YFSETQ. This CDR3 comprises 15 residues. The CDR3 spells CASSLAGQGNQPQHF. CDR3 coding DNA: TGCGCCAGCAGCTTGGCGGGACAGGGAAATCAGCCCCAGCATTTT.

The rearrangement links TRBV28 to TRBJ1-2; 7 nucleotides agree with TRBD1. V dropped 6 bases and J dropped 8; count of bases not matched to a gene: 12. The CDR3 loop spans 14 amino acids. Germline loops: CDR1 MDHEN, CDR2 SYDVKM. CDR3 loop: CASSLTGHFGGYTF. Written as DNA, the CDR3 is TGTGCCAGCAGCCTGACAGGGCATTTTGGAGGCTACACCTTC.

CDR3 sequence: CASSKGRGSYF. CDR3 bases: TGTGCCAGCAGCAAAGGAAGGGGCAGCTACTTC. The chain couples TRBV21-1 to TRBJ1-2; the table gives TRBD1 as D, unverified against the DNA. TRBV21-1 is a pseudogene. The CDR3 runs to 11 residues.